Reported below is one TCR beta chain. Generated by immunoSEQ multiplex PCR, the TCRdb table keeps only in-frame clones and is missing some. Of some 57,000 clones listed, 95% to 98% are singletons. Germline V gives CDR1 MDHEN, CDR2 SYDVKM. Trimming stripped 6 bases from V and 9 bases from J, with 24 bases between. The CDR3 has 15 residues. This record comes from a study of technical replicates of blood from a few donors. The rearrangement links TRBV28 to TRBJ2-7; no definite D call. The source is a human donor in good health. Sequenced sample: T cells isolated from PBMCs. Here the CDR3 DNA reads TGTGCCAGCAGGCAGAGAGACAAGGCCGGTTTGGCGCAGTACTTC. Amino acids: CASRQRDKAGLAQYF.